The 10 T cell receptor beta chains presented below share a single source sample, sequenced in a study of blood T cell repertoires in COVID-19. The assay was immunoSEQ multiplex PCR, and TCRdb's table has in-frame clones only and misses some. The profile shows roughly 200,000 clones, 84% of them singletons. The sequenced sample was PBMCs or T cells enriched from blood (not recorded which). These receptors came from a woman aged 25-40 years who had been exposed to COVID-19.

The gene calls are TRBV27 and TRBJ2-7, with D possibly being TRBD1 (6 bases). V lost 6 bases and J lost 3, with 12 bases in between. CDR1 is MNHEY, CDR2 SMNVEV, per germline (reference sequence). This CDR3 region has 13 residues. CDR3 coding DNA: TGTGCCAGCAGCCAAACAGGGTTCTACGAGCAGTACTTC. Protein: CASSQTGFYEQYF.

V gene TRBV20-1 combines with J gene TRBJ1-5, with TRBD1 matching over 10 bases. Trimming at V came to 3 bases and at J to 1 base, leaving 12 bases not matched to a gene. CDR3 size: 18 residues. Germline CDR1 reads DFQATT; CDR2 reads SNEGSKA (reference sequence). The CDR3 spells CSASVGTGAVVSNQPQHF. CDR3 DNA sequence: TGCAGTGCTAGTGTAGGGACAGGGGCTGTTGTAAGCAATCAGCCCCAGCATTTT.

This rearrangement joins TRBV7-2 to TRBJ1-3; no definite D call. V was cut by 1 base and J by 4 bases, with 11 bases left in between. This CDR3 spans 15 amino acids. Germline assignment: CDR1 SGHTA and CDR2 FQGNSA. The CDR3: CASSLVSLAGNTIYF. The CDR3 nucleotides are TGTGCCAGCAGCTTAGTGTCATTAGCCGGAAACACCATATATTTT.

This clone was counted between two and nine times. This chain uses TRBV9 with TRBJ1-2; 10 bases fit TRBD1. V trimming: 4 bases; J trimming: 4 bases; junction bases outside the gene matches: 7. The CDR3 consists of 15 residues. Germline V gene lookup returns CDR1 SGDLS and CDR2 YYNGEE. CDR3 region: CASSTRQGATYGYTF. DNA of the CDR3: TGTGCCAGCAGCACCCGACAGGGGGCGACCTATGGCTACACCTTC.

The chain combines TRBV19 with TRBJ1-5; TRBD1 matches at 9 bases. The V gene's germline CDR1 is LNHDA and CDR2 SQIVND (reference sequence). The CDR3 length is 19 residues. J gave up 0 bases and V 4 bases, and 13 bases lay outside the gene matches. DNA of the CDR3: TGTGCCAGTAGTACCAACCGGGACAGGGCCCTCTATAGCAATCAGCCCCAGCATTTT. Amino acid sequence: CASSTNRDRALYSNQPQHF.

The chain is built from TRBV11-2 and TRBJ2-3; the D gene is possibly TRBD2 (6 bases). The CDR3 has 15 residues. Trimming left V 3 bases short and J 2 bases short, with 12 bases between. CDR1 is SGHAT, CDR2 FQNNGV, per germline. This CDR3 is CASSFFGGSTDTQYF. CDR3 coding DNA: TGTGCCAGCAGCTTCTTCGGAGGGTCCACAGATACGCAGTATTTT.

The chain employs TRBV10-3 and TRBJ2-7, with D possibly being TRBD1 (5 bases). Germline loops: CDR1 ENHRY, CDR2 SYGVKD. The V end lost 0 bases, the J end lost 5 bases, and 14 bases lay between the germline ends. CDR3 length: 15 residues. The CDR3 DNA reads as TGTGCCATCAGTGAGTCGATACAGGTGTTAAACGAGCAGTACTTC. Encoded protein: CAISESIQVLNEQYF.

This chain links TRBV5-1 with TRBJ1-2; D gene uncertain. Germline-derived CDR1 and CDR2 are SGHRS and YFSETQ. The CDR3 extends over 14 amino acids. V lost 0 bases, J lost 2 bases, and 8 bases lay in between. The CDR3 coding sequence is TGCGCCAGCAGCTTGGAACCCGCGAACTATGGCTACACCTTC. Its protein product is CASSLEPANYGYTF.

The chain couples TRBV5-1 to TRBJ1-5; TRBD1 matches at 7 bases. The CDR3 has 16 amino acids. From germline, CDR1 is SGHRS and CDR2 YFSETQ. The V segment lost 0 bases and the J segment 3 bases; nucleotides outside the gene matches: 6. The CDR3 here is CASSLGGRGDNQPQHF. CDR3 sequence (DNA): TGCGCCAGCAGCTTGGGTGGCAGGGGGGACAATCAGCCCCAGCATTTT. The complete variable domain, with remaining parts taken from reference TRBV5-1 and TRBJ1-5, reads KAGVTQTPRYLIKTRGQQVTLSCSPISGHRSVSWYQQTPGQGLQFLFEYFSETQRNKGNFPGRFSGRQFSNSRSEMNVSTLELGDSALYLCASSLGGRGDNQPQHFGDGTRLSIL.

The V call is TRBV5-4, the J call TRBJ1-4; TRBD1 matches at 9 bases. The V segment lost 3 bases and the J segment 7 bases; nucleotides outside the gene matches: 10. The germline V gene encodes CDR1 SGHNT and CDR2 YYREEE (reference sequence). The CDR3 totals 16 residues. CDR3 DNA sequence: TGTGCCAGCAGCTCGGGCTGGGACAGGGCGGGTGAAAAACTGTTTTTT. Translation: CASSSGWDRAGEKLFF.